This TCR beta chain was captured by sequencing in a study of blood T cell repertoires in COVID-19. Study context: Material from acute and convalescent COVID-19 was sourced from the United States, Italy and Spain. The analysed material was cDNA or gDNA that came from T cells, B-cell-depleted T cells, or PBMCs.

This clone was observed once. Methods used by the authors: Estimation of nucleated cell counts was performed using reference gene primer amplification. Sequencing was performed with immunoSEQ multiplex PCR; in TCRdb, only in-frame clones are kept and a portion is missing. The V and J calls and clone size come from that table; D and trimming were worked out from the DNA. The table has approximately 11,000 clones, around 89% seen once; the top ten hold around 10%. Trimming took off 0 bases at V and 2 bases at J, with 12 bases between the two ends. Per the germline V gene, CDR1 is SGDLS and CDR2 is YYNGEE. The CDR3 is made up of 15 amino acids.

This receptor was identified in a human donor in a cohort sampled during active COVID-19. The chain carries TRBV9 and TRBJ2-7, with D maybe TRBD1 (5 bases). Sequenced: peripheral blood. The CDR3: CASSVASGPTYEQYF. DNA for the CDR3: TGTGCCAGCAGCGTAGCTTCAGGGCCAACCTACGAGCAGTACTTC.